The clone carrying this T cell receptor beta chain was counted only a few times. Antigen: not known. The CDR3 is made up of 15 amino acids. V was cut by 4 bases and J by 0 bases, with 12 bases left in between. Germline-derived CDR1 and CDR2 are MGHRA and YSYEKL. This record belongs to a study of T cell repertoires in cytomegalovirus infection. Study findings and constraints: Adding up the frequency of public TCR beta families identified people who carried CMV plus the relevant HLA.

From the reads, TCRdb called clonotypes with MiXCR, one entry per CDR3 protein. The table includes about 450,000 distinct CDR3 sequences, roughly 30% detected once. The chain combines TRBV4-1 with TRBJ1-1, with D unresolved. The source of this sequence is a human donor in good health (CMV status not recorded). Some clones in this sample may be carry-over from other donors' samples. The sequenced sample consisted of PBMCs. CDR3 region: CASSPGPWLNTEAFF. The CDR3 DNA is TGCGCCAGCAGCCCCGGGCCATGGCTGAACACTGAAGCTTTCTTT.